Sequencing of this TCR beta chain was carried out in a study of blood T cell repertoires in COVID-19. Study context: The analysed material was cDNA or gDNA that came from T cells, B-cell-depleted T cells, or PBMCs.

The assay was immunoSEQ multiplex PCR, and TCRdb's table has in-frame clones only and misses some. Of some 700,000 clones listed, just under 90% were seen once; the top ten hold roughly 0.25%. This CDR3 comprises 14 residues. Germline V CDR1 and CDR2: MGHRA, YSYEKL. V lost 6 bases and J lost 6; bases outside the gene matches: 6. The chain has TRBV4-1 and TRBJ2-7, with TRBD2 matching over 12 bases. This TCR came from a woman between 18 and 29 years old with acute or convalescent COVID-19. The sequenced sample consisted of peripheral blood. The CDR3 loop is CASSRTSGDIEQYF. DNA of the CDR3: TGCGCCAGCAGTCGGACTAGCGGGGATATCGAGCAGTACTTC.